This TCR beta chain was obtained from a study of CD8+ T cells in alopecia areata. The CDR3 contains 15 residues. V was pared by 3 bases and J by 5 bases, with 11 bases of the junction left unmatched. Germline assignment: CDR1 GTSNPN and CDR2 SVGIG (reference sequence). Regarding treatment: oral pan-JAK inhibitor, 5-10 mg twice daily. Sorting from PBMCs produced CD4+ and CD8+ T cells. Reverse transcribed after extraction, RNA yielded cDNA as the sequencing template. Produced via immunoSEQ multiplex PCR; TCRdb's table is partial and in-frame only. The data hold 150,000 or so clones, with roughly 60% observed a single time.

The source is a human donor with alopecia areata. Material: CD4+ T cells sorted from blood, obtained between weeks 55 and 65, from a patient treated with tofacitinib. The chain combines TRBV30 with TRBJ1-1; 8 bases align to TRBD1. The CDR3 loop reads CAWSRSDRGRTEAFF. Written as DNA, the CDR3 is TGTGCCTGGAGCAGGTCCGACAGGGGACGGACTGAAGCTTTCTTT. The whole variable domain, filled in from reference TRBV30 and TRBJ1-1, reads SQTIHQWPATLVQPVGSPLSLECTVEGTSNPNLYWYRQAAGRGLQLLFYSVGIGQISSEVPQNLSASRPQDRQFILSSKKLLLSDSGFYLCAWSRSDRGRTEAFFGQGTRLTVV.